This T cell receptor beta chain was documented in a study of T cells in Graves' hyperthyroidism and ophthalmopathy (dated by TCRdb to the late 2010s). With regard to the full study: Peripheral blood was sampled at the time of initial diagnosis, prior to any treatment. After sampling, hyperthyroidism patients received methimazole starting at 30 mg daily, and ophthalmopathy patients received high-dose intravenous methylprednisolone. The 100 discovery patients were randomly split 7:3 into training and test sets. The study also compared thyroid tissue and blood T-cell repertoires from more than five Graves' hyperthyroidism patients. Whether ophthalmopathy could be predicted prospectively was tested in an independent validation cohort made up of roughly 19 hyperthyroidism patients plus 17 patients who later progressed to ophthalmopathy. To identify TCR V-J signatures that set the groups apart, the researchers used a discovery cohort of 90 to 100 patients, made up of 43 with Graves' ophthalmopathy and about 60 with stable Graves' hyperthyroidism. TCR Vbeta CDR3 sequencing of around 130 peripheral blood samples (around 45 ophthalmopathy, 75 or so hyperthyroidism and some 17 progressor patients) is reported in the paper.

In the ophthalmopathy patients, disease was moderately to severely active, with a Clinical Activity Score of 3 or more, a NOSPECS grade of 4 or more, and a duration of less than 3 months. Patients with uncontrolled infections, other autoimmune diseases, pregnancy or lactation were excluded. Diagnoses relied on clinical symptoms, serum thyroxine and TRAb, thyroid ultrasound and orbital computed tomography. PBMCs were separated from 10 ml of fresh peripheral blood using Ficoll-Paque density gradient centrifugation. Total RNA was extracted with Trizol reagent, and quality was checked on an Agilent 2100 Bioanalyzer. V was cut back by 6 bases and J by 3 bases, leaving a gap of 16 bases between them. CDR1 is given as ENHRY and CDR2 as SYGVKD, both from the germline V gene. The CDR3 holds 15 amino acids from the cysteine to the phenylalanine. Only the CDR3 part of the read is kept: 45 bases, read in frame from the first base.

Amplification of TCR beta CDR3 regions was carried out from RNA transcripts. The TCR CDR3 was subjected to a first round of RT-PCR using the HTBI primer set and the Qiagen OneStep RT-PCR kit. Libraries were constructed in a second round of multiplex PCR, after which size selection and purification were performed. Libraries were sequenced paired-end with 100 bp reads on an Illumina HiSeq2000. As for how the authors treated the data: SOAPnuke was used to process the raw data, with reads discarded if the reads contained adapters or uncalled bases, had a mean Phred below 15, or lacked an exact constant-primer or identifier match. High-quality paired reads were merged using COPE v1.2.5, and each unique nucleotide sequence was defined as a clonotype. MiTCR v1.1 was used to align the clonotypes against IMGT TRBV, TRBD and TRBJ reference segments. The analysis included only V-J combinations with a frequency above 0.0001, which together covered roughly 99% of the repertoires. The TCS score was defined as F50 (clonal expansion) divided by E x V (chaos), with BLOSUM62-based TCRdist calculated between CDR3 peptides within each V-J. Welch's t-statistics and random forest reduced roughly 540 V-J features to 10 to 15, which were used in a naive Bayes classifier (R e1071). In TCRdb, the public reads were trimmed at Q25 with fastp and aligned with MiXCR, with productive beta chains retained. CDR3 protein sequences are deduplicated, and each keeps its most common genes and DNA. The V and J calls follow TCRdb's processing rather than the paper's. The sample table shows fewer than 650,000 distinct CDR3 sequences, and approximately 15% are seen once. Over 6% of the sample belongs to the ten largest clones.

Study-wide findings and limitations: Most expanded thyroid clonotypes (frequency above 0.001) were also detected in blood, suggesting blood repertoires may reflect thyroid immune responses. A model built on a 13 V-J signature distinguished ophthalmopathy from stable hyperthyroidism, reaching 87.88% sensitivity and about 81% specificity in cross-validation and 80%/75% in testing. During validation, the model predicted progression to ophthalmopathy a median of approximately 6.5 months ahead of onset, with almost 71% sensitivity and roughly 72% specificity. Sample size was not statistically predetermined, and blinding of investigators to group allocation was not performed.

This clonotype was detected only a few times. The antigen this receptor binds is unknown. No much larger clone is present one base from it, and per-base qualities are unavailable. The specimen sequenced was blood. The rearrangement combines TRBV10-3 with TRBJ2-3, with the D call perhaps TRBD1 or TRBD2, each one matching 5 bases. This receptor was taken from a woman under 30 with Graves' ophthalmopathy. The base sequence is TGTGCCATCAGGAGGGGTGAGACTGTAACAGATACGCAGTATTTT. The resulting protein is CAIRRGETVTDTQYF.